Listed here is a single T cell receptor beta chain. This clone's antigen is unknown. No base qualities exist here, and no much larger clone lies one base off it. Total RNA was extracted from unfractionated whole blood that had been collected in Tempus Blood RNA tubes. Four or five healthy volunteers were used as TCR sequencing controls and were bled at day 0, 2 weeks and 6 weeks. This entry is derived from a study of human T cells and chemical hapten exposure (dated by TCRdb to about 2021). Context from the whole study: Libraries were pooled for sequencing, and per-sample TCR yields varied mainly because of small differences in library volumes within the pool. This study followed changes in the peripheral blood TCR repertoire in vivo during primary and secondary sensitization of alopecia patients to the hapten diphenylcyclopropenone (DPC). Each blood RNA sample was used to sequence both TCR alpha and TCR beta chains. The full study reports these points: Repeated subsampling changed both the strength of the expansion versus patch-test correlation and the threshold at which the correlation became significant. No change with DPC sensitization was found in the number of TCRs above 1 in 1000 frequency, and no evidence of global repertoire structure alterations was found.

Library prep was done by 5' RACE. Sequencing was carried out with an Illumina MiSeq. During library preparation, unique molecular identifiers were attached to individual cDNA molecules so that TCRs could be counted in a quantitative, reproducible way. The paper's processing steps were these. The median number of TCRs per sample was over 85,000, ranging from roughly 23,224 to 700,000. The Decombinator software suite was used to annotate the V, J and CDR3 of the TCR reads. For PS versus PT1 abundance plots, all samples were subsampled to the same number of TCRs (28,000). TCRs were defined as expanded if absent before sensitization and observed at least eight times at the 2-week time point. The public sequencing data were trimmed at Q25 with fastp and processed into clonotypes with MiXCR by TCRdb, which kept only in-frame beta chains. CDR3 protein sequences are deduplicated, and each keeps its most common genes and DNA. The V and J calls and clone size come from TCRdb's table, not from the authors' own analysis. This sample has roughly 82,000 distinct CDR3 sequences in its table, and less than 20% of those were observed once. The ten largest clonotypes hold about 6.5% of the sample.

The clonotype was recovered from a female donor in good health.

The CDR3 region: CASSGGPNYGYTF. The DNA sequence follows: TGTGCCAGCAGCGGGGGACCCAACTATGGCTACACCTTC. The chain links TRBV11-2 with TRBJ1-2; TRBD1 is a possible D gene, resting on 5 matching bases. From a lookup of the germline V gene, CDR1 and CDR2 are SGHAT and FQNNGV. There are 13 amino acids in the CDR3, from cysteine to phenylalanine inclusive. Kept here is only the CDR3 DNA, which spans 39 bases and is read in frame from base 1. At the junction V is shortened by 5 bases and J by 2 bases, with 9 bases in between.